Detailed here is one TCR beta chain. The sample is drawn from a study of blood T cell repertoires in COVID-19. About the research overall: From T cells, B-cell-depleted T cells, or PBMCs came the material, which was cDNA or gDNA.

What the recovered Cohort 3 donors had was two negative PCRs, clearance, or symptom resolution. Sequenced by immunoSEQ multiplex PCR; TCRdb stores in-frame clones only, minus some. The sample includes some 430,000 clones, 90% of them seen just once. Sample: PBMCs or T cells enriched from blood (not recorded which). The source is a man aged 18 to 30 who had recovered from COVID-19.

DNA of the CDR3: TGTGCCACCAGTGACGACCTAAGCAGGGGGCTAGAGACCCAGTACTTC. Protein sequence: CATSDDLSRGLETQYF. The J gene is TRBJ2-5, the V gene TRBV24-1; 8 bases agree with TRBD1. The CDR3 is 16 residues long. J lost 4 bases, V lost 4 bases, and 10 bases had no gene match. Germline CDR1 is KGHDR and CDR2 is SFDVKD.